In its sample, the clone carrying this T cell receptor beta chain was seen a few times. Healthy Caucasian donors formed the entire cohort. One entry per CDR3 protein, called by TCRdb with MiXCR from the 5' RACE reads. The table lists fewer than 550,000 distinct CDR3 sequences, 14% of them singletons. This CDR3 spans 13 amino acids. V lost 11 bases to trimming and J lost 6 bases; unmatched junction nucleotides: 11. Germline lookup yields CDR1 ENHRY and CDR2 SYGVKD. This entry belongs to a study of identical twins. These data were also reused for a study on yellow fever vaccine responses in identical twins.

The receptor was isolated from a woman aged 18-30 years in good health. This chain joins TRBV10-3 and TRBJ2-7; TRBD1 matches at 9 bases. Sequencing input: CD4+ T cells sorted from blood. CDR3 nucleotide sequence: TGTGCCTCATCGCCGGGACAGGGATCCGAGCAGTACTTC. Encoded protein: CASSPGQGSEQYF.